What follows is one T cell receptor (beta chain) and its context. These data originate in a study of blood T cell repertoires in COVID-19. Study-wide context: The United States, Italy and Spain supplied acute and convalescent COVID-19 samples. T cells, B-cell-depleted T cells, or PBMCs provided the cDNA or gDNA that served as material.

TCRdb keeps only in-frame clones here, not all; method: immunoSEQ multiplex PCR. The data show just over 150,000 clones, about 85% seen once. Deletions cut 0 bases from V and 1 base from J, with 10 bases between. The CDR3 contains 16 residues. Germline V gene sequence: CDR1 SGHRS, CDR2 YFSETQ. The TCR was taken from an older woman with acute or convalescent COVID-19. The sequenced sample was peripheral blood. This rearrangement joins TRBV5-1 to TRBJ2-2; D gene ambiguous. The CDR3: CASSLVAGKNTGELFF. The CDR3 DNA follows: TGCGCCAGCAGCTTGGTGGCAGGCAAGAACACCGGGGAGCTGTTTTTT.